The T cell receptor beta chain under discussion was sequenced for a study of metastatic and nonmetastatic thyroid tumors (dated by TCRdb to the early 2020s). About the full investigation: For patients with malignant and with benign thyroid disease, the researchers compared repertoires between peripheral blood samples and tumor or nodule tissue samples.

Library preparation used PCR. The reads were generated on an Illumina HiSeq 4000. The TCR beta-chain CDR3 region of each patient was profiled by high-throughput sequencing. For the original study's pipeline: The researchers built a classifier to tell apart papillary thyroid cancer patients with distant metastasis, based on CDR3 differences among clinicopathological groups. The Shannon index was used to assess repertoire diversity, and the Morisita-Horn index was used to assess tumor-blood repertoire similarity. TCRdb reanalyzed the raw reads on its own, using fastp at Q25 for trimming and MiXCR for clone calling, and kept in-frame beta chains. TCRdb assigned the V and J calls; the authors' analysis was not used. For this sample the table gives about 6,000 clones, of which over 30% were detected only once. Around a fifth of the sample is held by the ten biggest clonotypes. No treatment had been received by any patient before thyroid surgery. The study retrospectively analysed patient clinical samples collected from about 2012 to 2018 using T-cell receptor beta sequencing.

As for this clone: It has no known antigen specificity. Per-base quality was not reported, and no clone a single base away is much larger than it.

The germline V gene yields SGHNT for CDR1 and YENEEA for CDR2. The V and J ends are trimmed by 5 bases and 4 bases, leaving 14 bases between them. From cysteine to phenylalanine, the CDR3 is 14 amino acids long. Of the read, only the CDR3 DNA is kept; its 42 bases are in frame from base 1. The investigation overall reported the following: In both blood and tumor samples, TCR beta diversity was reported to be significantly higher in malignant tumors than in benign nodules.

This TCR was sampled from a female donor with papillary thyroid cancer or a benign thyroid nodule (not recorded which). Some clones in this sample may be carry-over from other donors' samples. The sample was adjacent normal tissue. The sequence is built from TRBV11-3 and TRBJ1-2; TRBD1 is a weak D gene call, 5 bases matching. The CDR3 protein sequence reads: CASSQGGRIYGYTF. The nucleotides read TGTGCCAGCAGCCAGGGCGGCAGGATCTATGGCTACACCTTC.